Shown below are 6 T cell receptor beta chains from a single sample sequenced in a study of blood T cells in healthy people across ages (dated by TCRdb to the mid-2010s). Libraries came from 5' RACE. A second PCR of roughly 7 to 11 cycles was performed with a sample-barcoded 5' primer and a J-beta primer mix. TCRdb handled the public reads itself, with Q25 trimming in fastp and clone calling in MiXCR, and kept productive beta chains. Entries that share a CDR3 protein sequence are merged under the most common genes and DNA. This sample lists roughly 1.9 million distinct CDR3 sequences; about two fifths were detected once. About 23% of the sample is taken by the ten largest. Sequenced input: blood. All receptors come from a human donor in good health.

This clonotype was seen a handful of times. The chain links TRBV4-1 to TRBJ1-2; 10 positions agree with TRBD1. The CDR3 has 16 residues. CDR1 MGHRA and CDR2 YSYEKL come from the germline V gene. Unmatched junction bases numbered 13, after V lost 5 bases and J lost 7 bases. DNA for the CDR3: TGCGCCAGCAGCGATAAGAGACGGGACAGGGGCGGTGGCTACACCTTC. Translated, it gives CASSDKRRDRGGGYTF.

This clonotype came up a few times. CDR3 nucleotide sequence: TGTGCCAGCTCACCACCCTCTTGGGAGCCTGCTAACTATGGCTACACCTTC. Residues: CASSPPSWEPANYGYTF. The rearrangement joins TRBV18 to TRBJ1-2; D gene ambiguous. The CDR3 covers 17 residues. Trimming pared 0 bases from V and 0 bases from J, leaving 14 bases between. Germline lookup yields CDR1 KGHSH and CDR2 LQKENI.

Only a few counts were recorded for this clonotype. The chain combines TRBV12-3 or TRBV12-4 with TRBJ1-2; D is uncertain. The CDR3 consists of 12 residues. Trimming cost V 2 bases and J 8 bases, with 9 bases left between them. CDR3 nucleotides: TGTGCCAGCAGTTTACGGTTTCGGGGCTACACCTTC. Translating gives CASSLRFRGYTF.

The CDR3 coding sequence is TGTGCCAGCAGCGTAGGTGGGGGACAGACCAATGAGCAGTTCTTC. This sequence encodes CASSVGGGQTNEQFF. J is TRBJ2-1 and V is TRBV9; 7 bases align to TRBD1. Germline lookup yields CDR1 SGDLS and CDR2 YYNGEE. This CDR3 contains 15 residues. The V and J ends lost 0 bases and 6 bases, in that order; junction bases with no gene match: 6.

The rearrangement joins TRBV7-6 to TRBJ2-3, with D unclear. The CDR3 runs to 13 residues. Trimming took 3 bases from V and 4 from J, leaving 8 bases between them. Germline CDR1 and CDR2: SGHVS and FNYEAQ. The DNA of the CDR3 is TGTGCCAGCAGCTTTCTCTTCGCAGATACGCAGTATTTT. It translates to CASSFLFADTQYF.

This clonotype occurred a few times. This chain connects TRBV20-1 to TRBJ2-7; the D call may be TRBD1 or TRBD2 (5 bases each). Germline CDR1 reads DFQATT; CDR2 reads SNEGSKA (reference sequence). The V and J ends lost 6 bases and 4 bases respectively, with 19 bases between them. This CDR3 region has 14 residues. The CDR3 DNA reads as TGCAGTGCCGGCGCCGGGACCCTCTTTTACGAGCAGTACTTC. It encodes CSAGAGTLFYEQYF.